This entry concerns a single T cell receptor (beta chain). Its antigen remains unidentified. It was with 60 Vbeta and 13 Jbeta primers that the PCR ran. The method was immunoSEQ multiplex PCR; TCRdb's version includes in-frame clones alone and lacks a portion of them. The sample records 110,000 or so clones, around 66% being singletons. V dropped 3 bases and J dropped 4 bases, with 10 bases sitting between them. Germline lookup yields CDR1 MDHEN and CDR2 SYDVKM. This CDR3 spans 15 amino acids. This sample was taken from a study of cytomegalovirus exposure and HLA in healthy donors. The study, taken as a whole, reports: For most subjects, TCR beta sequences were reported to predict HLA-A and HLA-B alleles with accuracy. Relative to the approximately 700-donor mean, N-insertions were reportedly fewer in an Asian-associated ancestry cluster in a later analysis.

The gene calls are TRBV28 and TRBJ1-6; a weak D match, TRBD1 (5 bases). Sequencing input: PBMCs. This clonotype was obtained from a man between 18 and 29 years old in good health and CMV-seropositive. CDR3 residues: CASSLPGLYNSPLHF. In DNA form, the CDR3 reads TGTGCCAGCAGTTTGCCAGGGTTATATAATTCACCCCTCCACTTT.